The rows below give T cell receptor beta chains drawn from one sample of a study of blood T cell repertoires in COVID-19. The protocol was immunoSEQ multiplex PCR, while the TCRdb copy is restricted to in-frame clones and leaves out a portion. The table lists under 75,000 clones, roughly 84% of them singletons, with roughly a sixth in the top ten. Sample: peripheral blood. These receptors were collected from a man between 60 and 70 years old with COVID-19, enrolled during active disease. The CDR3 runs from the conserved cysteine through the conserved F or W. The D gene is left open where the match is weak. Size tells how often a clone was seen (once, few, many) or the class of an expanded clone, and some rows leave it out.

abundance	v_gene	d_gene	j_gene	CDR3aa	CDR3nt
few	TRBV28	NA	TRBJ1-1	CASSFTRGRTEAFF	TGTGCCAGCAGTTTCACGCGGGGTCGCACTGAAGCTTTCTTT
once	TRBV21-1	NA	TRBJ1-2	CASSKGAGPNYGYTF	TGTGCCAGCAGCAAAGGGGCGGGACCTAACTATGGCTACACCTTC
NA	TRBV5-4	TRBD2	TRBJ2-7	CASTTGGSGGYETYEQYF	TGTGCCAGCACCACCGGGGGTAGCGGGGGATATGAAACCTACGAGCAGTACTTC
NA	TRBV7-6	TRBD2	TRBJ2-1	CASSLGTSGGRLDEQFF	TGTGCCAGCAGCTTAGGTACTAGCGGGGGGAGGTTGGATGAGCAGTTCTTC
few	TRBV19	NA	TRBJ2-2	CASSLGTGTLTGELFF	TGTGCCAGTAGTTTGGGTACCGGGACTCTTACCGGGGAGCTGTTTTTT
NA	TRBV3-1/TRBV3-2	TRBD2	TRBJ2-7	CASSHDVLAGGPQNEQYF	TGTGCCAGCAGCCACGATGTACTAGCGGGAGGGCCTCAAAACGAGCAGTACTTC
NA	TRBV5-1	NA	TRBJ2-5	CASSQQGIAETQYF	TGCGCCAGCAGCCAACAGGGTATTGCAGAGACCCAGTACTTC
once	TRBV2	NA	TRBJ2-2	CASNPNPVTGELFF	TGTGCCAGCAACCCCAATCCGGTCACCGGGGAGCTGTTTTTT
NA	TRBV12-3/TRBV12-4	TRBD1	TRBJ2-7	CASSSGTGVEQYF	TGTGCCAGCAGTTCCGGCACAGGGGTCGAGCAGTACTTC
NA	TRBV11-2	TRBD2	TRBJ2-1	CASSPTGGSYNEQFF	TGTGCCAGCAGCCCCACGGGAGGGTCCTACAATGAGCAGTTCTTC
NA	TRBV6-5	NA	TRBJ1-5	CASSNNKGGNQPQHF	TGTGCCAGCAGTAACAATAAGGGGGGCAATCAGCCCCAGCATTTT
NA	TRBV28	TRBD1	TRBJ2-7	CATTKPGDSSYEQYF	TGTGCCACCACCAAGCCCGGGGACAGCTCCTACGAGCAGTACTTC
NA	TRBV18	TRBD2	TRBJ2-7	CASSAGLAGYEQYF	TGTGCCAGCTCAGCGGGACTAGCGGGCTACGAGCAGTACTTC
NA	TRBV6-5	TRBD1	TRBJ2-3	CATQRDRGSTDTQYF	TGTGCCACCCAAAGGGACAGGGGTAGCACAGATACGCAGTATTTT
NA	TRBV11-2	TRBD1	TRBJ1-1	CASSLAGQGTTEAFF	TGTGCCAGCAGCTTAGCCGGACAGGGAACAACTGAAGCTTTCTTT
NA	TRBV6-5	NA	TRBJ1-1	CASTPGAGMNTEAFF	TGTGCCAGCACCCCAGGGGCCGGCATGAACACTGAAGCTTTCTTT
NA	TRBV15	TRBD1	TRBJ1-5	CATSVGGQVNQPQHF	TGTGCCACCAGCGTAGGGGGACAGGTCAATCAGCCCCAGCATTTT
NA	TRBV24-1	NA	TRBJ2-3	CATSVSGTDTQYF	TGTGCCACCAGTGTCTCCGGCACAGATACGCAGTATTTT
few	TRBV9	TRBD2	TRBJ2-7	CASSVGSGGFYEQYF	TGTGCCAGCAGCGTAGGTAGCGGGGGGTTCTACGAGCAGTACTTC
once	TRBV11-2	TRBD2	TRBJ2-7	CASSHTGTKTSYEQYF	TGTGCCAGCAGCCACACCGGGACTAAGACGTCGTACGAGCAGTACTTC
NA	TRBV19	NA	TRBJ1-2	CASQQGPYGYTF	TGTGCCAGCCAACAGGGACCCTATGGCTACACCTTC
NA	TRBV5-4	NA	TRBJ2-3	CASSLRLSTDTQYF	TGTGCCAGCAGCTTGAGACTAAGCACAGATACGCAGTATTTT
NA	TRBV9	NA	TRBJ2-5	CASSSGDLSQETQYF	TGTGCCAGCAGTTCGGGGGACTTGTCTCAAGAGACCCAGTACTTC
NA	TRBV5-1	TRBD1	TRBJ1-4	CASRGRDSVNEKLFF	TGCGCCAGCAGGGGCCGGGACAGCGTTAATGAAAAACTGTTTTTT
NA	TRBV6-5	NA	TRBJ2-1	CASRPGLEDEQFF	TGTGCCAGCAGACCAGGGCTAGAGGATGAGCAGTTCTTC
NA	TRBV5-1	TRBD1	TRBJ2-7	CASSSDRGNYEQYF	TGCGCCAGCAGTTCGGACAGGGGAAATTACGAGCAGTACTTC
few	TRBV5-5	NA	TRBJ2-7	CASSFTRSYEQYF	TGTGCCAGCAGCTTTACGCGGTCCTACGAGCAGTACTTC
NA	TRBV6-1	NA	TRBJ1-1	CASSERTRGSEAFF	TGTGCCAGCAGTGAACGGACACGAGGCTCTGAAGCTTTCTTT
NA	TRBV7-9	TRBD2	TRBJ2-3	CASSSNAGTSADTQYF	TGTGCCAGCAGCTCCAATGCCGGGACTAGCGCCGATACGCAGTATTTT
once	TRBV9	TRBD1	TRBJ1-6	CASSVTGNVGNSPLHF	TGTGCCAGCAGCGTGACAGGGAATGTGGGTAATTCACCCCTCCACTTT
once	TRBV11-2	NA	TRBJ1-1	CASSFQGLNTEAFF	TGTGCCAGCAGCTTCCAGGGGCTGAACACTGAAGCTTTCTTT
NA	TRBV6-5	TRBD1	TRBJ2-7	CASSRPGQGFYEQYF	TGTGCCAGCAGTAGACCGGGACAGGGTTTCTACGAGCAGTACTTC
once	TRBV18	TRBD1	TRBJ1-1	CASSPGDSRNTEAFF	TGTGCCAGCTCACCGGGGGACAGCCGCAACACTGAAGCTTTCTTT
NA	TRBV3-1/TRBV3-2	TRBD2	TRBJ2-3	CASSPTTSGATDTQYF	TGTGCCAGCAGCCCGACCACTAGCGGGGCCACAGATACGCAGTATTTT
NA	TRBV27	NA	TRBJ1-2	CASSLSGGGYGYTF	TGTGCCAGCAGTTTATCGGGGGGAGGGTATGGCTACACCTTC
NA	TRBV11-2	NA	TRBJ1-1	CASSPDSEAFF	TGTGCCAGCAGCCCCGACAGTGAAGCTTTCTTT
NA	TRBV9	NA	TRBJ1-1	CASSAWTQNTEAFF	TGTGCCAGCAGCGCCTGGACACAAAACACTGAAGCTTTCTTT
NA	TRBV7-2	TRBD1	TRBJ2-7	CASSGFGTGLSHSYEQYF	TGTGCCAGCAGCGGCTTTGGGACAGGGTTAAGCCATTCCTACGAGCAGTACTTC
once	TRBV18	TRBD1	TRBJ2-1	CASSPTGDSEQFF	TGTGCCAGCTCACCGACAGGGGACAGTGAGCAGTTCTTC
NA	TRBV2	NA	TRBJ2-3	CASTALRTDTQYF	TGTGCCAGTACCGCGCTGCGTACAGATACGCAGTATTTT
NA	TRBV5-1	TRBD1	TRBJ1-4	CASSRDRGSGEKLFF	TGCGCCAGCAGCCGGGACAGGGGAAGTGGGGAAAAACTGTTTTTT